Sequencing of this T cell receptor beta chain was carried out in a study of cytomegalovirus exposure and HLA in healthy donors. General study points: A few chains tied to CMV proved CMV antigen-specific in vitro. First-cohort TCR clusters were later found to tend to co-occur in the 90 to 150 validation repertoires.

Assay: immunoSEQ multiplex PCR; the TCRdb copy retains only in-frame clones and omits some. Of 71,000 or so clones in the sample, about 94% were seen once. About this clone itself: Its antigen is still unknown.

The donors were members of the validation cohort, which comprised about 120 subjects and was separate from the first cohort of roughly 700 subjects. The clonotype originates from a man aged 18 to 30 in good health and CMV-seropositive. Sequencing input: PBMCs.

CDR3 residues: CASSLGGRALFGNEQFF. CDR3 DNA: TGTGCCAGCAGTTTAGGGGGGAGGGCCCTCTTTGGTAATGAGCAGTTCTTC. The chain recombines TRBV28 with TRBJ2-1; TRBD2 matches at 7 bases. The CDR3 is 17 residues long. Germline lookup yields CDR1 MDHEN and CDR2 SYDVKM. With 2 bases clipped from V and 7 bases from J, the junction kept 14 bases outside the gene matches.